This entry is about one T cell receptor beta chain. The data derive from a study of shared clonotypes between healthy human individuals. Data came from immunoSEQ multiplex PCR; TCRdb stores just in-frame clones and leaves some out. Among approximately 620,000 clones listed, about 96% were seen once. The V end lost 5 bases, the J end lost 2 bases, and 19 bases lay between the germline ends. Germline V CDR1 and CDR2: LNHDA, SQIVND (reference sequence). There are 17 residues in the CDR3. The clonotype originates from a woman aged 25 to 39 in good health. This rearrangement joins TRBV19 to TRBJ2-4, with D possibly TRBD2 on 5 matching bases. Sequenced input: naive CD4+ T cells sorted from blood. Subset in this sample: CD45RA+ positively selected. Here the CDR3 reads CASSSSGLSGSKNIQYF. The CDR3 coding sequence is TGTGCCAGTAGTTCGAGCGGCCTCTCGGGGTCCAAAAACATTCAGTACTTC.